The source of this T cell receptor (beta chain) is a study of graft-versus-host responses after intestinal transplantation. The ends lost 2 bases at V and 2 bases at J; junction bases unmatched: 4. Germline CDR1 reads SEHNR; CDR2 reads FQNEAQ (reference sequence). This CDR3 contains 15 residues. The protocol was immunoSEQ multiplex PCR, while the TCRdb copy is restricted to in-frame clones and leaves out a portion. The sample yields just under 65,000 clones, approximately 90% seen once. Study-wide results and limits: Graft-donor T cell macrochimerism in patients accompanied high graft-versus-host to host-versus-graft clonal ratios in allografts.

Remarks on this clone: Its antigen is unknown.

The gene calls are TRBV7-9 and TRBJ2-7; 9 bases map to TRBD1. This sample comprised unstimulated CD8+ T cells sorted from spleen or lymph node cells, obtained before transplant. The sequence was obtained from a human donor who was the organ donor for an intestinal transplant. The chain's CDR3 is CASSLIGTGTYEQYF. In nucleotides, the CDR3 is TGTGCCAGCAGCTTAATTGGGACAGGGACCTACGAGCAGTACTTC.